This T cell receptor beta chain was sequenced for a study of control samples from healthy donors and cancer patients. The CDR3 loop spans 14 amino acids. Germline V gene data show CDR1 as SNHLY and CDR2 as FYNNEI. The V gene end was trimmed by 4 bases and the J gene end by 2 bases; junction bases not matched to a gene: 1. The method was immunoSEQ multiplex PCR; TCRdb's version includes in-frame clones alone and lacks a portion of them. The repertoire consists of around 140,000 clones, with roughly 89% occurring once and the leading ten covering around 5.4%. Sequenced material: blood. The chain has TRBV2 and TRBJ1-2; 10 bases align to TRBD1. The sequence was collected from a young man in good health. This CDR3 is CASSGQGANYGYTF. The CDR3 DNA is TGTGCCAGCAGTGGACAGGGGGCAAACTATGGCTACACCTTC. The variable domain in full, with the rest retrieved from reference TRBV2 and TRBJ1-2, is EPEVTQTPSHQVTQMGQEVILRCVPISNHLYFYWYRQILGQKVEFLVSFYNNEISEKSEIFDDQFSVERPDGSNFTLKIRSTKLEDSAMYFCASSGQGANYGYTFGSGTRLTVV.